The clone carrying this TCR beta chain was seen many times. Its antigen is not known. At one of its ends the junction is not consistent with the germline gene, which may arise from a read error. The CDR3 runs to 16 residues. Germline loops: CDR1 SGHDN, CDR2 FVKESK. The investigators amplified TCR beta CDR3 regions from RNA transcripts. The HTBI primer set served for first-round RT-PCR of the TCR CDR3. Using its own MiXCR run on the multiplex PCR reads, TCRdb lists one record per CDR3 protein. This table has roughly 240,000 distinct CDR3 sequences, 16% appearing once. Clinical symptoms, serum thyroxine and TRAb, thyroid ultrasound and orbital computed tomography together formed the diagnostic basis. This record comes from a study of T cells in Graves' hyperthyroidism and ophthalmopathy. Study-wide results and caveats: Among thyroid clonotypes expanded above 0.001, most also appeared in blood. For ophthalmopathy, model prediction preceded onset by a median about 6.2 months.

The sequenced sample was blood. The rearrangement joins TRBV14 to TRBJ2-1; no clear D gene. The sequence came from a woman between 18 and 30 years old with Graves' ophthalmopathy. The CDR3 DNA follows: TGTGCCAGCAGTCAAGTCCGGGTTGGGTCCTACAATGAGCAGTTCTTC. This codes for CASSQVRVGSYNEQFF.